Given below is one T cell receptor (beta chain) in context. Its cognate antigen is unknown. The sample belongs to a study of CD8 T cells in ankylosing spondylitis. Using its own MiXCR run on the 5' RACE reads, TCRdb lists one record per CDR3 protein. Among about 150,000 distinct CDR3 sequences listed, under 55% were seen once. General study results and limits: The clones that were linked to disease were reported to be significantly enriched in matched synovial fluid samples from ankylosing spondylitis patients. What appeared characteristic of ankylosing spondylitis blood was a TCR beta motif of fewer than ten highly homologous variants.

This clonotype was obtained from a male donor with ankylosing spondylitis. The source material was synovial fluid, either unsorted or a sorted T cell fraction (not recorded which).

The chain's CDR3 is CASSSVHRGDGYTF. CDR3 nucleotides: TGTGCCAGCAGCTCTGTCCACAGGGGTGATGGCTACACCTTC. The chain joins TRBV7-2 to TRBJ1-2, with 7 bases identical to TRBD1. CDR1 SGHTA and CDR2 FQGNSA come from the germline V gene. Trimming at V came to 4 bases and at J to 6 bases, leaving 8 bases not matched to a gene. This CDR3 has 14 residues.